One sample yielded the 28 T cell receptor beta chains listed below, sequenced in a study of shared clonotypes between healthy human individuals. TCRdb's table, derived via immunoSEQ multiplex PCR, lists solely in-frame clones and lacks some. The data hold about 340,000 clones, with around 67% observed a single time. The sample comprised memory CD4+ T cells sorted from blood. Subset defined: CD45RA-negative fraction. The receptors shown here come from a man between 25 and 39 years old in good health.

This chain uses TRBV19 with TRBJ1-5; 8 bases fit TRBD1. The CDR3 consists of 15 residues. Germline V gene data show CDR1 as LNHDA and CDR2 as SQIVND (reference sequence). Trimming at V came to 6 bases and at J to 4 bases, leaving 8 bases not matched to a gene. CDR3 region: CASSVQGARNQPQHF. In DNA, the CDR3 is TGTGCCAGTAGCGTTCAGGGGGCGCGGAATCAGCCCCAGCATTTT.

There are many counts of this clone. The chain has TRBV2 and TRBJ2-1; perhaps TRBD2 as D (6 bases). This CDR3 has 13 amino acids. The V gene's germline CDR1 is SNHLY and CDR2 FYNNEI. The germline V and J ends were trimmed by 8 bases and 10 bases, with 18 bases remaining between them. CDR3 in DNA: TGTGCCAGCGACCCCGGGGGTGGGAGGGAGCAGTTCTTC. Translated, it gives CASDPGGGREQFF.

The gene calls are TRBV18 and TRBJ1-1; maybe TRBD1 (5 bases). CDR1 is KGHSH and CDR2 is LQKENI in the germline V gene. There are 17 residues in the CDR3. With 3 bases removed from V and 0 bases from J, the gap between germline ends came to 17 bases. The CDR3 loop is CASSPIGAGSMNTEAFF. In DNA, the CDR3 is TGTGCCAGCTCACCCATTGGGGCAGGGAGCATGAACACTGAAGCTTTCTTT.

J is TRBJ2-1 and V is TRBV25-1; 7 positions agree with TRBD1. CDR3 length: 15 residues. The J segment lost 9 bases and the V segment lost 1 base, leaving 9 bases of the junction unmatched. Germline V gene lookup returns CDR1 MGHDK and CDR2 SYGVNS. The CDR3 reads CASSEFSIQGTEQFF. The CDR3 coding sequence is TGTGCCAGCAGTGAATTCTCCATACAGGGGACTGAGCAGTTCTTC.

CDR3: CASSLGSPEMADTQYF. The CDR3 nucleotides read TGTGCCAGCAGCCTCGGGAGCCCGGAGATGGCAGATACGCAGTATTTT. The chain couples TRBV7-8 to TRBJ2-3, with TRBD2 as a possible D gene (6 bases). The CDR3 length is 16 residues. V shed 5 bases and J shed 4 bases, with 19 bases lying between them. In germline, CDR1 is SGHVS, CDR2 FQNEAQ.

CDR3 DNA sequence: TGTGCCAGCAGCCTGGGACTCGCGACAGATACGCAGTATTTT. As protein: CASSLGLATDTQYF. This chain connects TRBV11-2 to TRBJ2-3; tentatively, D is TRBD2 (6 bases). The CDR3 covers 14 residues. V was shortened by 5 bases and J by 3 bases, with 12 bases between the two germline ends. Germline loops: CDR1 SGHAT, CDR2 FQNNGV. The entire variable domain, with the rest obtained from reference TRBV11-2 and TRBJ2-3, is as follows: EAGVAQSPRYKIIEKRQSVAFWCNPISGHATLYWYQQILGQGPKLLIQFQNNGVVDDSQLPKDRFSAERLKGVDSTLKIQPAKLEDSAVYLCASSLGLATDTQYFGPGTRLTVL.

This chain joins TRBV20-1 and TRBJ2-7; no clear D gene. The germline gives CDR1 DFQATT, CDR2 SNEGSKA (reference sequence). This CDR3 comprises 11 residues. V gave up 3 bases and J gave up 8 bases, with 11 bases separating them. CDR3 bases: TGCAGTGCTAGCCTACTCGGGCAGCAGTACTTC. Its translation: CSASLLGQQYF.

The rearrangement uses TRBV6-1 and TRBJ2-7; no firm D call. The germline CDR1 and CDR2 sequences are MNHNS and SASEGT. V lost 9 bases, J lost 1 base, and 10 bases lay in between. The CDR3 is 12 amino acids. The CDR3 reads CASRTLSYEQYF. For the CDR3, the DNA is TGTGCCAGTCGGACCCTATCCTACGAGCAGTACTTC.

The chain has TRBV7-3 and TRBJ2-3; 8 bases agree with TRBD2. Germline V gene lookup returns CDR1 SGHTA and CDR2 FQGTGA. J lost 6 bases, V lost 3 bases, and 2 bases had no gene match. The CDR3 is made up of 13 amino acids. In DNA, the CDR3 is TGTGCCAGCAGCTTTCAGCGGGAGGATACGCAGTATTTT. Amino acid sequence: CASSFQREDTQYF.

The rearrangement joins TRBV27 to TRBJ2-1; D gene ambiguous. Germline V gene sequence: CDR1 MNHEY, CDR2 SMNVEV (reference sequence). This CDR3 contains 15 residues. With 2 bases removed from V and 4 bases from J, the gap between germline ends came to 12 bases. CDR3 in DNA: TGTGCCAGCAGTTTAGCCCGTGACTCTTACAATGAGCAGTTCTTC. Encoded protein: CASSLARDSYNEQFF.

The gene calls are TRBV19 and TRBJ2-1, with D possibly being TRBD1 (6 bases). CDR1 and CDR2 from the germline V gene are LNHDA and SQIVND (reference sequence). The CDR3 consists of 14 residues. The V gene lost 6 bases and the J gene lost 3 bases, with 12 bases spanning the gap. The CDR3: CASSPGTYYNEQFF. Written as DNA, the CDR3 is TGTGCCAGTAGCCCCGGGACATACTACAATGAGCAGTTCTTC.

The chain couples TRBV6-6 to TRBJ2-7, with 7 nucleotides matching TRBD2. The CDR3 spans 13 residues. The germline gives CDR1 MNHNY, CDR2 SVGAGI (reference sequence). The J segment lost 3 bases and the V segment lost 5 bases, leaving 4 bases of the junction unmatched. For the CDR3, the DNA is TGTGCCAGCAGTGCGGGAGCTCGCTACGAGCAGTACTTC. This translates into CASSAGARYEQYF.

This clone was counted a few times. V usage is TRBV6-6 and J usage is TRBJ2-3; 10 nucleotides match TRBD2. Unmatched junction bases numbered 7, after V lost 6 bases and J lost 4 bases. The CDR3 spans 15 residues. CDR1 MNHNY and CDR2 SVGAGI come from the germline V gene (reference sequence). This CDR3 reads CASSSSGGLADTQYF. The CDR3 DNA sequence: TGTGCCAGCAGCTCTAGCGGGGGACTCGCAGATACGCAGTATTTT.

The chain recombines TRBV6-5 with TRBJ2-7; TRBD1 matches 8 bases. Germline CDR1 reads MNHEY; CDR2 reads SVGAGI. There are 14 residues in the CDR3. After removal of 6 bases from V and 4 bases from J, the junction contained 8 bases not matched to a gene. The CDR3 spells CASRTTGGFYEQYF. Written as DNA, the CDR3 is TGTGCCAGCAGGACCACAGGGGGTTTTTACGAGCAGTACTTC.

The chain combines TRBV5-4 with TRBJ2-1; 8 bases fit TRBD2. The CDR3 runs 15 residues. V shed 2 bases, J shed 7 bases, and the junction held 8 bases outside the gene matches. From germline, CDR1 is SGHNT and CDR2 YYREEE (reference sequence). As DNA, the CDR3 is TGTGCCAGCAGCTTCCGGCTAGCGGGTGAAAATGAGCAGTTCTTC. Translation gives CASSFRLAGENEQFF.

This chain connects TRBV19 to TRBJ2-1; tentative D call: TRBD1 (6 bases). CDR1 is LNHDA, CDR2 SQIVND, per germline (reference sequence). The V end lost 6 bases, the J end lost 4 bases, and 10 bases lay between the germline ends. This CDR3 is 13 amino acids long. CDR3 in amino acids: CASRQGRYNEQFF. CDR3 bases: TGTGCCAGTAGACAGGGACGATACAATGAGCAGTTCTTC.

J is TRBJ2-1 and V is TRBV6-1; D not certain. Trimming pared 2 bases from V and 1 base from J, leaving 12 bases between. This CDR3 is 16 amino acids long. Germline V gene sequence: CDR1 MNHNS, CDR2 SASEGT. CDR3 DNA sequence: TGTGCCAGCAGTGAATCCCCTGCTGGTTCCTACAATGAGCAGTTCTTC. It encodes CASSESPAGSYNEQFF.

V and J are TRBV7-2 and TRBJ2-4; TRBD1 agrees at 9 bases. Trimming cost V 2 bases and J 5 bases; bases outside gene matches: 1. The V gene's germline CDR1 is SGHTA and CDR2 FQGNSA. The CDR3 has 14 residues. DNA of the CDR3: TGTGCCAGCAGCTTACACAGGGGGCAAAACATTCAGTACTTC. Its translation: CASSLHRGQNIQYF.

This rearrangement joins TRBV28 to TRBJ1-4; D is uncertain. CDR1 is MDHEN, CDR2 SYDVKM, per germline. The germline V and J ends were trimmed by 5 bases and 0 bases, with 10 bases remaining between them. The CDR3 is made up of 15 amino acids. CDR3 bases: TGTGCCAGCAGTCCGTACTTCGCAACTAATGAAAAACTGTTTTTT. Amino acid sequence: CASSPYFATNEKLFF. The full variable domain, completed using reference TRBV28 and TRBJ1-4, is DVKVTQSSRYLVKRTGEKVFLECVQDMDHENMFWYRQDPGLGLRLIYFSYDVKMKEKGDIPEGYSVSREKKERFSLILESASTNQTSMYLCASSPYFATNEKLFFGSGTQLSVL.

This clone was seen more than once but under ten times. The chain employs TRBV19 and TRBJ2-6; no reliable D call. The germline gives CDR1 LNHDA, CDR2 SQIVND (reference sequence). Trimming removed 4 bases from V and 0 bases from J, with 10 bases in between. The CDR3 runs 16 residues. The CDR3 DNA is TGTGCCAGTAGTACCGGAAAGTTCTCTGGGGCCAACGTCCTGACTTTC. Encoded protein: CASSTGKFSGANVLTF.

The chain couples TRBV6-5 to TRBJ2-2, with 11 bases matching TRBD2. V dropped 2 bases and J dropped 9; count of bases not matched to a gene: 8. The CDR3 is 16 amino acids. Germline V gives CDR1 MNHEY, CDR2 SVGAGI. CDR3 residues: CASSYRTSGSRRELFF. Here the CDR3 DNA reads TGTGCCAGCAGTTACCGCACTAGCGGGAGCCGCCGGGAGCTGTTTTTT.

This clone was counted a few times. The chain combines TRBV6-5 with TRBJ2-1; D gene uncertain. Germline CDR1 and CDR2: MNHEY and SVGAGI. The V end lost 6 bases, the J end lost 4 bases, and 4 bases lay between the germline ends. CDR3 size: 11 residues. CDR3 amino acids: CASRRYNEQFF. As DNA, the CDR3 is TGTGCCAGCAGGCGATACAATGAGCAGTTCTTC.

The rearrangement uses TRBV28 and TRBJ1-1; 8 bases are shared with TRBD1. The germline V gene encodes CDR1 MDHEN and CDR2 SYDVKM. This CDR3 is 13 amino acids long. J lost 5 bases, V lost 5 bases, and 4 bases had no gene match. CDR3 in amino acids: CASSRTGITEAFF. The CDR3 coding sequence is TGTGCCAGCAGTCGGACAGGGATAACTGAAGCTTTCTTT.

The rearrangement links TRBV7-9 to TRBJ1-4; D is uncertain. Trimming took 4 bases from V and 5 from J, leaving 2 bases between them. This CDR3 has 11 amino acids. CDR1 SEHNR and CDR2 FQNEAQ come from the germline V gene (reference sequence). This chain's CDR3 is CASSWNEKLFF. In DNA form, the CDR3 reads TGTGCCAGCAGCTGGAATGAAAAACTGTTTTTT.

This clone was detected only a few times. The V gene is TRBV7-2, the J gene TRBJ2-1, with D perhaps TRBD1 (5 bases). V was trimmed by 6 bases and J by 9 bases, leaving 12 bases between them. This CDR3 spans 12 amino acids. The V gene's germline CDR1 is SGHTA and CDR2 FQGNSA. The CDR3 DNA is TGTGCCAGCAGACTGAAAGGGGCTGAGCAGTTCTTC. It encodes CASRLKGAEQFF.

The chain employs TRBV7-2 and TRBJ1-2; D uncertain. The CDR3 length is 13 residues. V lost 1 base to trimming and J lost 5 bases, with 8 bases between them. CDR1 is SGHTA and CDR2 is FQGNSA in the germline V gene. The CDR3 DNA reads TGTGCCAGCAGCTTAGTTGCGGGTTATGGCTACACCTTC. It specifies CASSLVAGYGYTF.

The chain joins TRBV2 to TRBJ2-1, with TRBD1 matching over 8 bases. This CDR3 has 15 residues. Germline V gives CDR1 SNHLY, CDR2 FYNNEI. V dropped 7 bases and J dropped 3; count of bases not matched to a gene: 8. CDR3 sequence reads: CASTTDRGGYNEQFF. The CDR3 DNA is TGTGCCAGCACCACTGACAGGGGCGGCTACAATGAGCAGTTCTTC.

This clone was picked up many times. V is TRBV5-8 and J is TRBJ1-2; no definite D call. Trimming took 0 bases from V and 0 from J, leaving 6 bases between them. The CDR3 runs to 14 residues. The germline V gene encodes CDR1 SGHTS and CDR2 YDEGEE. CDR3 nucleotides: TGTGCCAGCAGCTTGGAGGACCCTAACTATGGCTACACCTTC. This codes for CASSLEDPNYGYTF.